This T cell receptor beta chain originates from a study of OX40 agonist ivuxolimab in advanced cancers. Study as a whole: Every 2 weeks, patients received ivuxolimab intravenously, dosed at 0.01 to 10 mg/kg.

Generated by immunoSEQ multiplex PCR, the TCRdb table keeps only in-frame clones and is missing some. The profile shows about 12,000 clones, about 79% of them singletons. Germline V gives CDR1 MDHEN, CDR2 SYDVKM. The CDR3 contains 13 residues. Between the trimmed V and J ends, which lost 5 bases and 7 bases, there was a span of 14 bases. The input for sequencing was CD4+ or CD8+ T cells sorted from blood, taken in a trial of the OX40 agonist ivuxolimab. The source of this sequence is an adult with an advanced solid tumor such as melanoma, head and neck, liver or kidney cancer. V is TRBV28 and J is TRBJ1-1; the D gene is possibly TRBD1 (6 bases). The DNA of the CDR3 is TGTGCCAGCAGTCCCCGGGGGCAGATTGAAGCTTTCTTT. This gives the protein CASSPRGQIEAFF.